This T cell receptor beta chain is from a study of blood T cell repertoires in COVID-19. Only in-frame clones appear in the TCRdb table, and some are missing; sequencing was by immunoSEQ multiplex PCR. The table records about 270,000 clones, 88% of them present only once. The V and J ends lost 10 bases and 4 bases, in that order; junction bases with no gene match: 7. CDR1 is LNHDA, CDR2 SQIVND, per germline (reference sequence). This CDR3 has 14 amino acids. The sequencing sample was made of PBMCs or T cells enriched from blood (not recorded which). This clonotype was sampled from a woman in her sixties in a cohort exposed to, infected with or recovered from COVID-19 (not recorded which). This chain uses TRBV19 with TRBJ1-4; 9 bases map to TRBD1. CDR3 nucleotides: TGTGCCACCAAAAAGGACAGGGGTAATGAAAAACTGTTTTTT. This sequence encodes CATKKDRGNEKLFF.